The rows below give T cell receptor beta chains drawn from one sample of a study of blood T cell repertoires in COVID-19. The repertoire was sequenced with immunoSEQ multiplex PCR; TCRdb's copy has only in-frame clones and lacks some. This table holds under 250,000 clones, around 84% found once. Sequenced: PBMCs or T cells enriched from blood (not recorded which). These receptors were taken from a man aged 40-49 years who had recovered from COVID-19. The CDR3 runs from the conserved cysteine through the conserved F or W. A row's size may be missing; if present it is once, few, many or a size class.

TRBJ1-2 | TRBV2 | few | CASRPGQGAGYTF
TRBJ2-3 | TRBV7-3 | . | CASSLTWQGADTQYF
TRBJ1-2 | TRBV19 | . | CASRGGPGNGYTF
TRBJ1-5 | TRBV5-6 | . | CASSLGPNNQPQHF
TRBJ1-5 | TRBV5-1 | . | CASSLEPGRNQPQHF
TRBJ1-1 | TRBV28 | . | CASSIHRVNTEAFF
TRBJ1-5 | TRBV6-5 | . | CASSSSGAGRNQPQHF
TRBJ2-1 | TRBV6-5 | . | CASGHRGPNEQFF
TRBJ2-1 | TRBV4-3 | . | CASSLHGGLAGVSSYNEQFF
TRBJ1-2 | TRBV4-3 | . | CASSQDVGEGYGYTF
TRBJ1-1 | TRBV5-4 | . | CASSRGQANTEAFF
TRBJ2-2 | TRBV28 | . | CATRAGTDYTGELFF
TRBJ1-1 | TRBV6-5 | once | CASRGPQGAHTEAFF
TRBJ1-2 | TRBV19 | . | CASSWGGGHGYTF
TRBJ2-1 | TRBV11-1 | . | CASTIRGGGLREQFF
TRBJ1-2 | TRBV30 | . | CAWRGQGAIANYGYTF
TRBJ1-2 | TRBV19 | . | CASSGSGGGGYTF
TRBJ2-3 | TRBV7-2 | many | CASSFSGGTDTQYF
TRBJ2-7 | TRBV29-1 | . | CSVVGQFSPRNEQYF
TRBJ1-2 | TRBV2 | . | CASSDEEGMTGYTF
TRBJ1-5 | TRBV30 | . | CAWSVRGQGDQPQHF
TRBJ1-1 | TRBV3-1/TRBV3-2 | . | CASSQGGGAITEAFF
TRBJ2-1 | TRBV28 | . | CASGFGGYDNEQFF
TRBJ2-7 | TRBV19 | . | CASSPGTDTYEQYF
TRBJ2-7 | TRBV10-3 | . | CAISSPGLSYEQYF
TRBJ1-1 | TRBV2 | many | CASSDTGDTEAFF
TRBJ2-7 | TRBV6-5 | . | CASSPRGLMYEQYF
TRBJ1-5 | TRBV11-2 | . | CASSLTGQGQPQHF
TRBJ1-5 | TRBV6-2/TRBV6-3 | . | CASSVSDLDRVNQPQHF
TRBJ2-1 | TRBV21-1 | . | CASSWGGRVSYNEQFF
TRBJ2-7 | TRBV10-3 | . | CAISRQGDQQYF
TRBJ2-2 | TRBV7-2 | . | CASSSPVYTGELFF
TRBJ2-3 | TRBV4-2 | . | CASSQLAGSTDTQYF
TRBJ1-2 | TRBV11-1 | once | CASSFVRQARYGYTF
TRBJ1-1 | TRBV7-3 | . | CASSPGTGGDTEAFF
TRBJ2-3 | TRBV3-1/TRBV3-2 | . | CASSHRPSTDTQYF
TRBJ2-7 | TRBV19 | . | CASSSATGGIEQYF
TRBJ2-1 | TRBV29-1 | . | CSARGSGLRGTYNEQFF
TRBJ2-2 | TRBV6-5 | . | CASTDKIRELFF
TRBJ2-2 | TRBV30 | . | CAWSVGTHTGELFF
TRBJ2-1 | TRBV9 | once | CASSVEVGSSYNEQFF
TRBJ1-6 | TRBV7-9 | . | CASSLGSGVRNSPLHF
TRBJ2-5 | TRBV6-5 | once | CASSYSGQETQYF
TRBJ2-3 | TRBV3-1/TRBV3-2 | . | CASSQGLGGTDTQYF
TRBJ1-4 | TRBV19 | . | CASSAESEKLFF
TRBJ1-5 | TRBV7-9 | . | CAGGEPQHF
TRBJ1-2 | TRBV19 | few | CASSISNYGYTF
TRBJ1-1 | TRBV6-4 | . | CASSDSDRGRTEAFF
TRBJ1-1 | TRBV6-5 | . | CASREGRNTEAFF
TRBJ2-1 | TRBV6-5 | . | CASSYRSGALLQEQFF
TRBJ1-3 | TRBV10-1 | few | CASSTRFGNTIYF
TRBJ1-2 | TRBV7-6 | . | CASSSQGATYGYTF
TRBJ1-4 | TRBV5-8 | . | CASSTEGQANEKLFF
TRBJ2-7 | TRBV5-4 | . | CASRRDRGPHEQYF
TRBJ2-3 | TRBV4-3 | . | CASSQDGDSYTDTQYF
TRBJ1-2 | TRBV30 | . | CAWMQGAISNYGYTF
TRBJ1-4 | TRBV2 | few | CASISIGQGSEKLFF
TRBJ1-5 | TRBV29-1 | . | CSVEEQGQVQHF